The T cell receptor (beta chain) described here comes from a study of blood T cell repertoires in COVID-19. Across the study: Whether acute or convalescent, the COVID-19 samples came from the United States, Italy and Spain.

Some clones are missing from TCRdb's copy, which holds only in-frame ones; the method was immunoSEQ multiplex PCR. The table lists roughly 200,000 clones, approximately 82% of them singletons. CDR3 length: 15 residues. Germline CDR1 SGDLS, CDR2 YYNGEE. V lost 4 bases and J lost 0, with 11 bases in between. The sample taken for sequencing was peripheral blood. The TCR sequence derives from a middle-aged man with active or convalescent COVID-19. The rearrangement links TRBV9 to TRBJ2-1, with D unresolved. DNA of the CDR3: TGTGCCAGCAGCCCCGGCGACAACTCCTACAATGAGCAGTTCTTC. This sequence encodes CASSPGDNSYNEQFF.